The sample holds a few counts of the clone carrying this T cell receptor beta chain. The target antigen is unknown. The data originate from a study of regulatory T cells in long-lasting Graves disease. Study-level findings and limits: Accuracy was possibly reduced by small sample size.

Relying on iRepertoire HTBI primers and Arm-PCR of CDR3 regions, the team built TCR beta libraries. TCRdb recomputed calls from the multiplex PCR reads with MiXCR, one row per CDR3 protein. The data show about 470,000 distinct CDR3 sequences, with 16% seen just once and roughly an eighth held by the top ten. As for time point: newly diagnosed GD, antithyroid drugs for less than 3 months. Extracted PBMC RNA gave rise to the TCR library. The same data also contributed to another study, on T cells in Graves' hyperthyroidism and ophthalmopathy.

The sample here was peripheral blood mononuclear cells (PBMCs), taken at new diagnosis, from a patient treated with antithyroid drugs. The source of this sequence is a man aged 40-55 years with Graves disease.

The CDR3 reads CARPATIGPVYEQYF. The CDR3 DNA is TGTGCCAGACCCGCCACGATTGGGCCCGTCTACGAGCAGTACTTC. The chain uses TRBV25-1 and TRBJ2-7; D is ambiguous. The CDR3 contains 15 residues. Germline CDR1 is MGHDK and CDR2 is SYGVNS. V lost 9 bases, J lost 3 bases, and 21 bases lay in between.